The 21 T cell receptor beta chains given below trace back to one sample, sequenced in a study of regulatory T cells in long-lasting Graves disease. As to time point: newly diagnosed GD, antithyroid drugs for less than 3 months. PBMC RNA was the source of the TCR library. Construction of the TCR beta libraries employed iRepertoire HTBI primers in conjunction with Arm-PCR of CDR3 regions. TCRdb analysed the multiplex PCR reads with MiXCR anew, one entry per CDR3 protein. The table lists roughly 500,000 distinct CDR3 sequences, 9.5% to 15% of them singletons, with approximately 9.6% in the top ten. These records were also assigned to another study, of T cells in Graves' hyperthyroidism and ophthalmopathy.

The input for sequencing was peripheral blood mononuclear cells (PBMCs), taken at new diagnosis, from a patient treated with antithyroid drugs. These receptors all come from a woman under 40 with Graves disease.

The DNA of the CDR3 is TGCGCCAGCAGCTTAACGGCCGTTCGGACAGGGTACACTGAAGCTTTCTTT. The encoded protein is CASSLTAVRTGYTEAFF. The rearrangement joins TRBV5-1 to TRBJ1-1, with 8 bases identical to TRBD1. This CDR3 region has 17 residues. From germline, CDR1 is SGHRS and CDR2 YFSETQ. The V and J ends lost 2 bases and 3 bases, in that order; junction bases with no gene match: 12.

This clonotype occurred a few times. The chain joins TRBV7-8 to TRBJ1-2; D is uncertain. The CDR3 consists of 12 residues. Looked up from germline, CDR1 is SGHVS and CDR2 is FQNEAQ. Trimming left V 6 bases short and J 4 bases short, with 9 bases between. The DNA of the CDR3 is TGTGCCAGCAGAAAGTCAGGCTATGGCTACACCTTC. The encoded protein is CASRKSGYGYTF.

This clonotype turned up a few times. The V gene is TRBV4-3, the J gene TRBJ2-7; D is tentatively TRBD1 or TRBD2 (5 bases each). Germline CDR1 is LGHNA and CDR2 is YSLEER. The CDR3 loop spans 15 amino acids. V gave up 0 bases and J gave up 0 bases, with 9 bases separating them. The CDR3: CASSQDSGHSYEQYF. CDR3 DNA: TGCGCCAGCAGCCAAGACAGCGGACACTCCTACGAGCAGTACTTC.

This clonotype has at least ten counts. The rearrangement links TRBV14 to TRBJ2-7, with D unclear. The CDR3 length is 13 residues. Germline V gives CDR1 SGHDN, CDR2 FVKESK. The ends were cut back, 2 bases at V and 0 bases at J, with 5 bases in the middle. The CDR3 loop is CASSQLASYEQYF. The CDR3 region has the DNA TGTGCCAGCAGCCAACTGGCCTCCTACGAGCAGTACTTC.

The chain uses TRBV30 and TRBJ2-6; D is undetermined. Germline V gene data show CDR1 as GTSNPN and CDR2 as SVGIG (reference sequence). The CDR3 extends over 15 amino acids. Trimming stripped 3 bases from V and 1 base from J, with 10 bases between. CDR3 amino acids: CAWSATVSGANVLTF. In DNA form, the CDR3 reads TGTGCCTGGAGCGCAACAGTTTCTGGGGCCAACGTCCTGACTTTC.

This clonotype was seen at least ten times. As DNA, the CDR3 is TGTGCCTGGACCCTTTGGAGTCATGAAGCTTTCTTT. This gives the protein CAWTLWSHEAFF. The chain joins TRBV30 to TRBJ1-1; D is unclear. Per the germline V gene, CDR1 is GTSNPN and CDR2 is SVGIG (reference sequence). Trimming took 4 bases from V and 7 from J, leaving 13 bases between them. This CDR3 has 12 residues.

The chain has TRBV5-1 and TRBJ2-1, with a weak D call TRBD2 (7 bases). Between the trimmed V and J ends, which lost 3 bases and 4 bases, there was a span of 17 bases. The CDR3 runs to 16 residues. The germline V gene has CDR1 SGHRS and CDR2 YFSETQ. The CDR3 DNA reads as TGCGCCAGCAGCTGGGCAGGGGCGGGAGTTTACAATGAGCAGTTCTTC. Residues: CASSWAGAGVYNEQFF.

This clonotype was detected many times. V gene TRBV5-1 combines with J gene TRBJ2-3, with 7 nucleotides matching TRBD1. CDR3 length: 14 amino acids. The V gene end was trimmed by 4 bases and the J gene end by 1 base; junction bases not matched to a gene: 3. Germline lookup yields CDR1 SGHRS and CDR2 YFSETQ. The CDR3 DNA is TGCGCCAGCAGCACCGGACAGGGCACAGATACGCAGTATTTT. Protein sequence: CASSTGQGTDTQYF.

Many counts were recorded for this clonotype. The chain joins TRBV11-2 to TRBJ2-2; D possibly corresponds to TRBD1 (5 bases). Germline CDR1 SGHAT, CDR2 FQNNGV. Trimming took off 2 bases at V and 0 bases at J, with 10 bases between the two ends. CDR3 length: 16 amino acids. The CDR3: CASSLRRTTNTGELFF. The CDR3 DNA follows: TGTGCCAGCAGCTTAAGGCGGACAACGAACACCGGGGAGCTGTTTTTT.

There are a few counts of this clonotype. The CDR3 sequence: CASRHGQENQPQHF. DNA of the CDR3: TGCGCCAGCAGACATGGACAGGAGAATCAGCCCCAGCATTTT. The V and J genes are TRBV10-2 and TRBJ1-5; 7 bases align to TRBD1. CDR3 length: 14 residues. CDR1 is WSHSY and CDR2 is SAAADI in the germline V gene. V lost 6 bases to trimming and J lost 4 bases; unmatched junction nucleotides: 6.

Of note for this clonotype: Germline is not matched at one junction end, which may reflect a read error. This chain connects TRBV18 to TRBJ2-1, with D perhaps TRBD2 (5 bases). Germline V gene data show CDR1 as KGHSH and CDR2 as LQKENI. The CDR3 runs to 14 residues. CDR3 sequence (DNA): TGTGCCAGCTCACCACTAGCGAATAACAATGAGCGGTTCTTC. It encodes CASSPLANNNERFF.

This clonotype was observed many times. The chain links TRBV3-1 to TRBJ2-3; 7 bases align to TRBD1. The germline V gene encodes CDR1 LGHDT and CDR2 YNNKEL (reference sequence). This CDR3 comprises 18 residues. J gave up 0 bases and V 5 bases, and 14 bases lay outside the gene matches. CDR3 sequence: CASSSYLGTERSTDTQYF. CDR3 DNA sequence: TGTGCCAGCAGCAGTTACCTCGGGACAGAACGTAGCACAGATACGCAGTATTTT.

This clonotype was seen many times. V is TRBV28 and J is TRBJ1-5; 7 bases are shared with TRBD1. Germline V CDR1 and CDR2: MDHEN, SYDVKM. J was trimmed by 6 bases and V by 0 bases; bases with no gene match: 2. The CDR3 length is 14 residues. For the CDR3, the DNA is TGTGCCAGCAGTTTATGGACAGGGTCTCAGCCCCAGCATTTT. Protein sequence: CASSLWTGSQPQHF.

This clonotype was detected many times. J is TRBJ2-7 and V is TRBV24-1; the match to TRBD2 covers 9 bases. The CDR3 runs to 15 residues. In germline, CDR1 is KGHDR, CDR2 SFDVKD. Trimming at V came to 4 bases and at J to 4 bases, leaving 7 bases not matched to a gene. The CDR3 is CATSETGTSYYEQYF. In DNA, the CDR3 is TGTGCCACCAGTGAAACCGGGACTAGCTATTACGAGCAGTACTTC.

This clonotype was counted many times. CDR3 residues: CASSEAPVQGSRDEQYF. DNA for the CDR3: TGTGCCAGCAGTGAAGCGCCGGTACAGGGGTCAAGAGACGAGCAGTACTTC. J is TRBJ2-7 and V is TRBV6-1; 7 bases line up with TRBD1. Trimming removed 0 bases from V and 5 bases from J; junction bases left unmatched: 13. Germline V gives CDR1 MNHNS, CDR2 SASEGT. The CDR3 loop spans 17 amino acids.

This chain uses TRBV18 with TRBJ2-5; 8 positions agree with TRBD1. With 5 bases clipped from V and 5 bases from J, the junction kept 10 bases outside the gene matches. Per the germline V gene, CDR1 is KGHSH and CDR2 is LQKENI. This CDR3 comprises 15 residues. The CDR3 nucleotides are TGTGCCAGCTCAATTCTGGACAGGGTTTTTGAGACCCAGTACTTC. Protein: CASSILDRVFETQYF.

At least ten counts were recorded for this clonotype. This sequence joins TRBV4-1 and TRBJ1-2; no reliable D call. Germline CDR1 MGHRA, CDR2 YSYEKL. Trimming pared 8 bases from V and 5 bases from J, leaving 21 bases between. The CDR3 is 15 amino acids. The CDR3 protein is CASANSGWDKYGYTF. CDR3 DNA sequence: TGCGCCAGCGCGAATTCGGGATGGGATAAATATGGCTACACCTTC.

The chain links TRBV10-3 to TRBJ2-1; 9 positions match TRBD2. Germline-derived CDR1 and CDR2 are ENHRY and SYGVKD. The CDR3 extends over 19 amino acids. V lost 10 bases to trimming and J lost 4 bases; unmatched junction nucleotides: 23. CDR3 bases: TGTGCCACCCTTCATGCGGGGGATTCAATGGGACTAGCATACAATGAGCAGTTCTTC. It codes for CATLHAGDSMGLAYNEQFF.

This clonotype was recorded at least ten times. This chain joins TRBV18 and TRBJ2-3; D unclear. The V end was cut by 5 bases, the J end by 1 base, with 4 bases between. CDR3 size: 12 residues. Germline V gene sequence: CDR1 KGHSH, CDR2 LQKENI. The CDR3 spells CASSGGTDTQYF. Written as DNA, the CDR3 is TGTGCCAGCTCAGGGGGCACAGATACGCAGTATTTT. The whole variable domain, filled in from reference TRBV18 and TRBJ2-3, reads NAGVMQNPRHLVRRRGQEARLRCSPMKGHSHVYWYRQLPEEGLKFMVYLQKENIIDESGMPKERFSAEFPKEGPSILRIQQVVRGDSAAYFCASSGGTDTQYFGPGTRLTVL.

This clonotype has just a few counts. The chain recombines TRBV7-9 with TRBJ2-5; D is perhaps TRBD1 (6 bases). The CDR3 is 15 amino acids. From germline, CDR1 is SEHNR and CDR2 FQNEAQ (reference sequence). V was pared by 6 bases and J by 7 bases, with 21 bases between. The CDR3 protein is CASSPRDTLRGTQYF. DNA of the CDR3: TGTGCCAGCAGTCCTCGGGACACCCTAAGAGGGACCCAGTACTTC.

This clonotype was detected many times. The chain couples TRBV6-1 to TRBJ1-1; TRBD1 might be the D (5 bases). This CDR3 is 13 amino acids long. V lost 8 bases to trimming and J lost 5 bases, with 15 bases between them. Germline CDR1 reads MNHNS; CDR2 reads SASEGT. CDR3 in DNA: TGTGCCAGCGGCAGGGCGGGTTCAACTGAAGCTTTCTTT. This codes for CASGRAGSTEAFF.